A selection of T cell receptor beta chains follows, all from one sample in a study of chronic HIV infection and antiretroviral therapy. Each CDR3 protein is one row after TCRdb ran MiXCR on the 5' RACE reads. The sample contains around 31,000 distinct CDR3 sequences, around 8.6% of which appear only once. Sequenced material: peripheral blood. These receptors came from an adult who had HIV and had not received antiretroviral therapy, or was an uninfected healthy control (not recorded which). Both conserved end residues are part of each CDR3.

V	J	CDR3
TRBV20-1	TRBJ1-2	CSAPGGGSLYGYTF
TRBV7-2	TRBJ2-3	CASSFRDRPTDTQYF
TRBV2	TRBJ2-5	CASSPDGNQETQYF
TRBV5-5	TRBJ2-5	CASSPTGGPETQYF
TRBV29-1	TRBJ2-3	CSVRQGTDTQYF
TRBV4-3	TRBJ1-2	CASSQGAGETLYGYTF
TRBV5-1	TRBJ2-7	CASSPGDVSYEQYF
TRBV28	TRBJ1-2	CASSIGLGNGYTF
TRBV2	TRBJ1-2	CASTQDREYGYTF
TRBV7-8	TRBJ1-1	CASRSGPVNTEAFF
TRBV25-1	TRBJ2-5	CASSELRQGEETQYF
TRBV2	TRBJ1-5	CASSEGALNQPQHF
TRBV10-3	TRBJ2-1	CAIQGGNEQFF
TRBV14	TRBJ1-2	CASSLDSTGSDPSGYTF
TRBV7-8	TRBJ2-1	CASSPGLASYNEQFF
TRBV29-1	TRBJ2-1	CSVAPGQGLINEQFF
TRBV7-9	TRBJ1-6	CASSRDRDSPLHF
TRBV29-1	TRBJ2-7	CSAKQGAYEQYF
TRBV5-5	TRBJ2-7	CASSNPQFVEQYF
TRBV7-3	TRBJ2-3	CASSLGPGGGSSTDTQYF
TRBV5-1	TRBJ1-2	CASSLEGEASDGYTF
TRBV7-8	TRBJ2-2	CASSLTPGQGTGELFF
TRBV9	TRBJ2-4	CASSVGGARNIQYF